What follows is one TCR beta chain and its context. The record originates from a study of blood T cell repertoires in COVID-19. On the study more broadly: COVID-19 samples collected from the United States, Italy and Spain covered acute and convalescent phases. Nucleic acid was either cDNA or gDNA, and it came from T cells, B-cell-depleted T cells, or PBMCs.

Original handling: Amplification of reference gene primers provided the estimated nucleated cell counts. Here immunoSEQ multiplex PCR was the method, and the copy in TCRdb shows in-frame clones only, minus some. Clone size and the V and J calls come from that table; the DNA yielded D and trimming. Of around 340,000 clones in the sample, about 86% were seen once. Participants had their cohort set by participant-reported clinical history. This sequence was found in a middle-aged woman with acute COVID-19. The sequencing sample was made of PBMCs or T cells enriched from blood (not recorded which).

The CDR3 is CSVRGQPRVGRGTEAFF. The CDR3 nucleotides are TGCAGCGTTCGAGGGCAGCCCAGAGTGGGGAGGGGCACTGAAGCTTTCTTT. V and J are TRBV29-1 and TRBJ1-1; perhaps TRBD1 as D (5 bases). With 5 bases removed from V and 4 bases from J, the gap between germline ends came to 26 bases. The germline V gene encodes CDR1 SQVTM and CDR2 ANQGSEA. This CDR3 comprises 17 residues.